This TCR beta chain was captured by sequencing in a study of shared clonotypes between healthy human individuals. Study-wide points: Sorted-subset sequencing, rarefaction showed, was incomplete despite large depth. The sampled material consisted only of blood, and tissue repertoires are likely to differ.

Details on this clone: The antigen is unknown.

This CDR3 has 19 amino acids. V gave up 2 bases and J gave up 4 bases, with 24 bases separating them. Germline-derived CDR1 and CDR2 are MDHEN and SYDVKM. Original processing methods: ImmunoSEQ only sent back junction sequences with no quality scores, so filtering was done differently. TCRdb's copy holds only in-frame clones and misses some; the assay was immunoSEQ multiplex PCR. Clonal size and the V and J genes are those of that table, whereas D and trimming came from the DNA. The data contain about 120,000 clones, roughly two thirds of them singletons. What was sequenced was memory CD8+ T cells sorted from blood. Subset defined: CD45RO+ cells pooled with CCR7-negative TemRA cells. The TCR sequence derives from a woman in her thirties in good health. This chain links TRBV28 with TRBJ1-3, with D possibly being TRBD1 (5 bases). In DNA, the CDR3 is TGTGCCAGCAGTTTAATTGGATGGGGGGAAACGAGTCGGGGAAACACCATATATTTT. This sequence encodes CASSLIGWGETSRGNTIYF.